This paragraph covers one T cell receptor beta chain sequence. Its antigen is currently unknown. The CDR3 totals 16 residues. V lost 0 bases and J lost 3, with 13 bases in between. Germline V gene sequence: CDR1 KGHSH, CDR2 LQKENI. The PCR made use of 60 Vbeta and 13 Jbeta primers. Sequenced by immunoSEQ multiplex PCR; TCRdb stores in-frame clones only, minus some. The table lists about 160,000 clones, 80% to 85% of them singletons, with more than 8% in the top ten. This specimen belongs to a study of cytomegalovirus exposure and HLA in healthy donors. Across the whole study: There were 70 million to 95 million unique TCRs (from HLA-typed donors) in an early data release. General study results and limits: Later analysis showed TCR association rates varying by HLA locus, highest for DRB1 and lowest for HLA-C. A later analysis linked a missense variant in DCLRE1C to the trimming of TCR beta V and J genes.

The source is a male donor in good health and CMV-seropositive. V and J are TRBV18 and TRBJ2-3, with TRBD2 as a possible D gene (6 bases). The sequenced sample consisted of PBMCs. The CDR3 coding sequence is TGTGCCAGCTCACCACCGACTAGACCCTTAACAGATACGCAGTATTTT. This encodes CASSPPTRPLTDTQYF.